This entry describes one T cell receptor beta chain. This clone's antigen is unknown. No base qualities exist here, and no much larger clone lies one base off it. The library relied on PCR. Sequencing instrument: Illumina HiSeq 2500. Molecular barcoding was employed in the preparation of TCR libraries, with unique molecular identifiers being used to normalize TCRbeta repertoire quantification. TCRdb itself trimmed the public reads at Q25 with fastp, ran MiXCR and retained productive beta chains. Under each unique CDR3 protein, matching rows form one entry showing the most common genes and DNA. The sample table holds 77,000 or so distinct CDR3 sequences, of which around 18% were seen once. Around half of the sample lies in the top ten. V is pared back by 1 base and J by 5 bases, with 17 bases lying between the germline termini. The CDR3 sequence holds 17 residues, the cysteine and phenylalanine included. The retained sequence is limited to the CDR3, 51 bases, with the frame set at the first base. From the germline V gene, CDR1 is MGHRA and CDR2 is YSYEKL.

This specimen belongs to a study of T-cell reconstitution after alpha-beta-depleted transplantation in children (dated by TCRdb to 2016 to 2017). Study-wide context: Using TCR repertoire profiling, the study followed T-cell immune reconstitution in a quantitative way in children after TCRalphabeta/CD19-depleted allogeneic hematopoietic cell transplantation.

What the research found in general, with its limitations: Over subsequent months, a decline in hyperexpanded clone frequencies was noted, and after one year, T-cell counts and TCRbeta diversity were mostly ascribed to newly produced T cells. In some patients, high TCRbeta diversity at day 60 was attributed to recipient T cells and intrathymic progenitors that had survived conditioning. The apparently early alphabetaT-cell count recovery about two months after transplant was reportedly dependent on only several hundred rapidly expanded clones derived from non-depleted graft cells.

The treatment or condition label corresponds to: allogeneic hematopoietic cell transplantation with graft depleted of TCRalphabeta T cells and CD19 B cells. The transplant recipients were children given TCRalphabeta/CD19-depleted allogeneic hematopoietic cell grafts. The receptor comes from a male patient between 2 and 15 years old who had a stem cell transplant for acute lymphoblastic leukemia, so the T cells may come from the graft donor. The rearrangement joined TRBV4-1 to TRBJ2-2; the D gene could be either TRBD1 or TRBD2, each agreeing at 5 bases. The sample consisted of PBMCs, mostly from graft donor cells, taken 360 days after TCRalphabeta/CD19-depleted stem cell transplant. The CDR3 in this case is CASSQVPGTRRTGELFF. The DNA is TGCGCCAGCAGCCAAGTTCCCGGGACCAGGAGAACCGGGGAGCTGTTTTTT.